What follows are 26 T cell receptor beta chains derived from one specimen sequenced in a study of T cells in Graves' hyperthyroidism and ophthalmopathy. RNA transcripts served as the template for amplifying TCR beta CDR3 regions. TCR CDR3 underwent first-round RT-PCR with the HTBI primer set. Each CDR3 protein gets one entry after TCRdb re-called the multiplex PCR reads with MiXCR. The sample lists around 560,000 distinct CDR3 sequences, approximately 16% occurring once. Material for sequencing was blood. These receptors originate from a young woman with Graves' hyperthyroidism.

This clonotype was counted between two and nine times. The CDR3: CASSPNWDRNEQYF. DNA of the CDR3: TGTGCCAGCAGCCCTAACTGGGATAGGAACGAGCAGTACTTC. The rearrangement uses TRBV6-1 and TRBJ2-7; D ambiguous. Germline V gene sequence: CDR1 MNHNS, CDR2 SASEGT. Trimming shortened V by 6 bases and J by 5 bases, and 17 bases separated the two germline ends. The CDR3 is 14 amino acids.

This clonotype has a handful of counts. The chain carries TRBV6-1 and TRBJ2-1; 12 bases map to TRBD2. With 6 bases clipped from V and 8 bases from J, the junction kept 8 bases outside the gene matches. This CDR3 has 15 amino acids. Germline V gene data show CDR1 as MNHNS and CDR2 as SASEGT. CDR3 in DNA: TGTGCCAGCAGCGCAGGACTAGCGGGAAAAGATGAGCAGTTCTTC. It is translated as CASSAGLAGKDEQFF.

Ten or more counts support this clonotype. The CDR3 DNA is TGTGCCAGCAGTCTAACAGGGGGAGGCACTGAAGCTTTCTTT. Translated: CASSLTGGGTEAFF. This chain connects TRBV12-3 or TRBV12-4 to TRBJ1-1; 8 bases fit TRBD1. The length of the CDR3 is 14 residues. J gave up 4 bases and V 5 bases, and 6 bases lay outside the gene matches.

This clonotype was found many times. Written as DNA, the CDR3 is TGTGCCAGCAGCTTAGTTATTCAGGGGGTAGGTCCCATGAACACTGAAGCTTTCTTT. It translates to CASSLVIQGVGPMNTEAFF. The V gene is TRBV7-9, the J gene TRBJ1-1; TRBD1 matches 7 bases. CDR3 size: 19 residues. The junction had 14 bases not matched to a gene; V was cut back by 1 base and J by 0 bases. Germline CDR1 SEHNR, CDR2 FQNEAQ (reference sequence).

Ten or more counts support this clonotype. The chain links TRBV11-2 to TRBJ2-2; D is possibly TRBD1 (6 bases). CDR3 size: 14 residues. Germline V gene lookup returns CDR1 SGHAT and CDR2 FQNNGV. V dropped 3 bases and J dropped 5 bases, with 10 bases sitting between them. The CDR3 reads CASSFGTLTGELFF. CDR3 DNA sequence: TGTGCCAGCAGCTTCGGGACATTGACCGGGGAGCTGTTTTTT.

The rearrangement uses TRBV6-1 and TRBJ1-2, with 12 positions matching TRBD1. Germline CDR1 reads MNHNS; CDR2 reads SASEGT. The CDR3 loop spans 16 amino acids. Losses at the gene ends were 4 bases for V and 2 bases for J; bases not matched to a gene: 5. The DNA of the CDR3 is TGTGCCAGCAGTGGGGACAGGGGGCGTCGAAACTATGGCTACACCTTC. Encoded protein: CASSGDRGRRNYGYTF.

The chain links TRBV4-3 to TRBJ2-1; maybe TRBD2 (6 bases). This CDR3 is 17 amino acids long. The germline gives CDR1 LGHNA, CDR2 YSLEER. The V and J ends lost 3 bases and 6 bases respectively, with 21 bases between them. The DNA for the CDR3 is TGCGCCAGCAGCCATCTACAATACCCCGGGGGTAGCAATGAGCAGTTCTTC. This codes for CASSHLQYPGGSNEQFF.

This clonotype was seen many times. This chain connects TRBV7-2 to TRBJ2-2, with D tentatively TRBD1 or TRBD2 (5 bases each). Trimming removed 2 bases at V and 4 bases at J, with 11 bases between. The germline CDR1 and CDR2 sequences are SGHTA and FQGNSA. This CDR3 has 15 amino acids. In DNA, the CDR3 is TGTGCCAGCAGCTTAAAACGGGGCGGCACCGGGGAGCTGTTTTTT. Translated, it gives CASSLKRGGTGELFF. The variable domain in full, completed from reference TRBV7-2 and TRBJ2-2, reads GAGVSQSPSNKVTEKGKDVELRCDPISGHTALYWYRQSLGQGLEFLIYFQGNSAPDKSGLPSDRFSAERTGGSVSTLTIQRTQQEDSAVYLCASSLKRGGTGELFFGEGSRLTVL.

This chain uses TRBV12-5 with TRBJ2-7, with 7 bases matching TRBD2. The V gene end was trimmed by 2 bases and the J gene end by 1 base; junction bases not matched to a gene: 5. CDR3 length equals 15 residues. Germline V gene lookup returns CDR1 LGHNT and CDR2 FRNRAP. CDR3 DNA: TGTGCTAGTGGTTTGACAGCGGGGTTTTCCTACGAGCAGTACTTC. This codes for CASGLTAGFSYEQYF.

This clonotype was seen once. The genes are TRBV19 and TRBJ2-3; D ambiguous. CDR3 size: 14 residues. Germline V gives CDR1 LNHDA, CDR2 SQIVND (reference sequence). V was shortened by 6 bases and J by 1 base, with 11 bases between the two germline ends. CDR3 amino acids: CASRDPGRTDTQYF. CDR3 coding DNA: TGTGCCAGTAGAGACCCTGGGCGCACAGATACGCAGTATTTT.

This chain uses TRBV9 with TRBJ2-1, with D perhaps TRBD1 or TRBD2 (5 bases each). The better agreement between TRBJ2-7 and the DNA end casts doubt on the J call. The germline V gene has CDR1 SGDLS and CDR2 YYNGEE. The CDR3 is 16 amino acids. CDR3 amino acids: CASSPGQGSSYNEQYF. As DNA, the CDR3 is TGTGCCAGCAGCCCGGGGCAGGGTAGTTCCTACAATGAGCAGTACTTC.

The chain combines TRBV20-1 with TRBJ1-5; weak D call: TRBD1 (5 bases). Germline CDR1 reads DFQATT; CDR2 reads SNEGSKA (reference sequence). Trimming took off 1 base at V and 0 bases at J, with 19 bases between the two ends. The CDR3 loop spans 18 amino acids. In DNA form, the CDR3 reads TGCAGTGCTAGAGGACAGCTCAGTGTGGGGCATAGCAATCAGCCCCAGCATTTT. Its translation is CSARGQLSVGHSNQPQHF.

The sample holds many counts of this clonotype. The chain carries TRBV2 and TRBJ2-1, with 10 bases that match TRBD2. Germline V gene lookup returns CDR1 SNHLY and CDR2 FYNNEI. V trimming: 8 bases; J trimming: 4 bases; junction bases outside the gene matches: 5. The CDR3 consists of 14 residues. Written as DNA, the CDR3 is TGTGCCAGCCTTGGACTAGCGGCTTACAATGAGCAGTTCTTC. It is translated as CASLGLAAYNEQFF.

V is TRBV29-1 and J is TRBJ1-2, with no clear D. V lost 2 bases to trimming and J lost 7 bases, with 8 bases between them. Germline-derived CDR1 and CDR2 are SQVTM and ANQGSEA. There are 11 residues in the CDR3. The CDR3: CSVELLGGYTF. In DNA, the CDR3 is TGCAGCGTTGAACTCCTTGGTGGCTACACCTTC.

This clonotype was counted at least ten times. The rearrangement links TRBV11-2 to TRBJ2-7; 9 bases fit TRBD1. Losses at the gene ends were 4 bases for V and 5 bases for J; bases not matched to a gene: 12. This CDR3 has 16 residues. CDR1 and CDR2 (germline): SGHAT, FQNNGV. This CDR3 reads CASSSYRGRTRHEQYF. CDR3 in DNA: TGTGCCAGCAGCTCCTACAGGGGGCGGACACGCCACGAGCAGTACTTC.

The chain joins TRBV11-1 to TRBJ2-2; possibly TRBD2 for D (5 bases). Trimming left V 4 bases short and J 4 bases short, with 16 bases between. The germline CDR1 and CDR2 sequences are SGHAT and FQDESV (reference sequence). The CDR3 loop spans 16 amino acids. Here the CDR3 reads CASSSSGGISTGELFF. Here the CDR3 DNA reads TGTGCCAGCAGCTCATCAGGAGGCATTTCCACCGGGGAGCTGTTTTTT.

This clonotype was counted ten times or more. The V and J genes are TRBV20-1 and TRBJ2-5; D tentatively reads TRBD1 or TRBD2 (6 bases each). Trimming took 1 base from V and 1 from J, leaving 10 bases between them. This CDR3 is built from 14 residues. Germline V lookup: CDR1 DFQATT, CDR2 SNEGSKA (reference sequence). The CDR3, as DNA: TGCAGTGCTAGAGGGCGGGACACCCAAGAGACCCAGTACTTC. It codes for CSARGRDTQETQYF.

This chain connects TRBV11-3 to TRBJ1-6, with 11 bases fitting TRBD1. With 4 bases clipped from V and 2 bases from J, the junction kept 7 bases outside the gene matches. The CDR3 is 18 residues long. From germline, CDR1 is SGHNT and CDR2 YENEEA. The CDR3 sequence is CASSSRTGGAAYNSPLHF. The CDR3 DNA is TGTGCCAGCAGCTCCCGGACAGGGGGCGCAGCCTATAATTCACCCCTCCACTTT.

V usage is TRBV7-9 and J usage is TRBJ1-2; 7 nucleotides line up with TRBD1. This CDR3 contains 14 residues. In germline, CDR1 is SEHNR, CDR2 FQNEAQ (reference sequence). Trimming removed 4 bases from V and 3 bases from J; junction bases left unmatched: 5. CDR3 in amino acids: CASSSGGSHYGYTF. DNA for the CDR3: TGTGCCAGCAGCTCAGGGGGGTCCCACTATGGCTACACCTTC.

This clonotype showed up many times. This sequence joins TRBV6-2 or TRBV6-3 and TRBJ1-2; possible D gene TRBD1, 5 bases. The CDR3 contains 14 residues. Germline V gene lookup returns CDR1 MNHEY and CDR2 SVGEGT. V was shortened by 6 bases and J by 8 bases, with 19 bases between the two germline ends. This CDR3 reads CASRGAGAAMGYTF. The CDR3 nucleotides read TGTGCCAGCAGAGGCGCCGGGGCAGCTATGGGCTACACCTTC.

Points on this clonotype: This clone may be a read error of a much larger clone one base away. V and J are TRBV12-3 or TRBV12-4 and TRBJ2-1; D possibly uses TRBD1 or TRBD2 (5 bases each). The CDR3 contains 13 residues. The V gene lost 5 bases and the J gene lost 10 bases, with 15 bases spanning the gap. Here the CDR3 DNA reads TGTGCCAGCAGTGCCCAGGTCTGGGACGAGCAGTTCTTC. Its translation is CASSAQVWDEQFF.

This clonotype occurred a few times. The chain joins TRBV5-6 to TRBJ1-5; D gene ambiguous. V was pared by 1 base and J by 4 bases, with 15 bases between. The CDR3 consists of 16 residues. The germline gives CDR1 SGHDT, CDR2 YYEEEE. CDR3 DNA sequence: TGTGCCAGCAGCTTGAGGTACGGGGAGTTGAATCAGCCCCAGCATTTT. Its translation: CASSLRYGELNQPQHF.

The table lists this clonotype with many counts. One end of the junction fails to match germline, which may point to a read error. The chain has TRBV12-3 or TRBV12-4 and TRBJ1-2, with TRBD1 matching over 10 bases. The CDR3 has 14 residues. CDR3 nucleotides: TGTGCCAGCAGTGTAACCGGGACAGGGGATGGCTACGCCTTC. Amino acid sequence: CASSVTGTGDGYAF.

This clonotype was seen only a few times. At one of its ends the junction is not consistent with the germline gene, which may arise from a read error. V usage is TRBV13 and J usage is TRBJ2-7; the match to TRBD1 covers 9 bases. CDR1 and CDR2 from the germline V gene are PRHDT and FYEKMQ (reference sequence). CDR3 size: 16 residues. Written as DNA, the CDR3 is TGCGCCAGCAGCCTAGGACAGGGGCGGCTCACCTACGAGCAGTACTTC. Translating gives CASSLGQGRLTYEQYF.

This clonotype was recorded at least ten times. J is TRBJ2-7 and V is TRBV30; 9 bases are shared with TRBD1. Trimming cost V 2 bases and J 2 bases; bases outside gene matches: 10. Germline V gives CDR1 GTSNPN, CDR2 SVGIG (reference sequence). The CDR3 spans 16 residues. The CDR3 is CAWSFKGGQGTYEQYF. The DNA of the CDR3 is TGTGCCTGGAGTTTTAAGGGGGGACAGGGCACCTACGAGCAGTACTTC. The full variable domain, with the rest looked up from reference TRBV30 and TRBJ2-7, is SQTIHQWPATLVQPVGSPLSLECTVEGTSNPNLYWYRQAAGRGLQLLFYSVGIGQISSEVPQNLSASRPQDRQFILSSKKLLLSDSGFYLCAWSFKGGQGTYEQYFGPGTRLTVT.

This clonotype was seen at least ten times. The genes are TRBV11-3 and TRBJ1-1; no clear D. Germline V lookup: CDR1 SGHNT, CDR2 YENEEA. There are 15 residues in the CDR3. V lost 0 bases and J lost 2, with 10 bases in between. In DNA, the CDR3 is TGTGCCAGCAGCTTAGACCCCGGACGCAACACTGAAGCTTTCTTT. This codes for CASSLDPGRNTEAFF.